This T cell receptor (beta chain) was captured by sequencing in a study of memory CD4+ T cells and cytomegalovirus serostatus. This clone has a handful of counts. Trimming pared 10 bases from V and 5 bases from J, leaving 8 bases between. This CDR3 is 10 amino acids long. Germline-derived CDR1 and CDR2 are SNHLY and FYNNEI. Method: immunoSEQ multiplex PCR; TCRdb's copy keeps in-frame clones and lacks some. The sample records approximately 45,000 clones, about four fifths being singletons. The sort gate was single viable CD3+CD4+CD8-CD45RO+ cells for memory CD4+ T cells. The receptor was derived from an adult in good health and CMV-seronegative. Material: memory CD4+ T cells from blood. The rearrangement joins TRBV2 to TRBJ2-5, with D hard to call. The CDR3 sequence: CATLAETQYF. The CDR3 region has the DNA TGTGCCACACTGGCGGAGACCCAGTACTTC.